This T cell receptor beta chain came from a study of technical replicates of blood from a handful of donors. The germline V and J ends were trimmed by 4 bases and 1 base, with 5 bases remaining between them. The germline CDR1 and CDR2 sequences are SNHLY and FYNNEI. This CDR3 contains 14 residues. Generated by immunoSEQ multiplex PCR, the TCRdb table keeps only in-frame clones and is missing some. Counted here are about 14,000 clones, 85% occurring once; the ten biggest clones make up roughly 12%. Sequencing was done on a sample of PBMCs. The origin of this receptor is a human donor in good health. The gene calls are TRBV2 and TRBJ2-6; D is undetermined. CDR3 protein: CASSASSGANVLTF. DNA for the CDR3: TGTGCCAGCAGTGCCTCTTCTGGGGCCAACGTCCTGACTTTC.